Listed below are T cell receptor beta chains from one sample, sequenced in a study of blood T cell repertoires in COVID-19. This table comes from immunoSEQ multiplex PCR, and its TCRdb copy is limited to in-frame clones, with some not included. The sample yields more than 70,000 clones, approximately 88% seen once. The sequencing sample was made of peripheral blood. Source of these receptors: a man in his forties or fifties with active COVID-19. The CDR3 runs from the conserved cysteine through the conserved F or W. D genes are given only for firm matches. Part of the rows lack a size; the others show once, few, many or a class for expanded clones.

clone_size d_call j_call v_call cdr3_nt cdr3_aa
NA TRBD1 TRBJ2-2 TRBV5-1 TGCGCCAGCAGCAATGACAGGGCGAACACCGGGGAGCTGTTTTTT CASSNDRANTGELFF
NA NA TRBJ1-6 TRBV12-3/TRBV12-4 TGTGCCAGCAGGAGGACAGATTCACCCCTCCACTTT CASRRTDSPLHF
NA NA TRBJ1-1 TRBV14 TGTGCCAGCAGCCGCGGGGGCCCTGAAGCTTTCTTT CASSRGGPEAFF
once NA TRBJ1-2 TRBV18 TGTGCCAGCTCCCGGCAGGGATTGTTGGATGGCTACACCTTC CASSRQGLLDGYTF
NA NA TRBJ2-7 TRBV4-1 TGCGCCAGCAGCCGCGCGGAGGGTGCCTTTCACGAGCAGTACTTC CASSRAEGAFHEQYF
NA TRBD2 TRBJ2-3 TRBV7-3 TGTGCCAGCAGCTTAACCCCTACCCGACTAGCGGGAAGGACAGATACGCAGTATTTT CASSLTPTRLAGRTDTQYF
NA TRBD1 TRBJ2-1 TRBV5-6 TGTGCCAGCAGCTTGGGGACAGGGGACGAGTTCTTC CASSLGTGDEFF
few NA TRBJ2-1 TRBV12-3/TRBV12-4 TGTGCCAGCAAGTACGGGGATGAGCAGTTCTTC CASKYGDEQFF
NA TRBD1 TRBJ2-2 TRBV19 TGTGCCAGTCAGGGGGCGACCGGGGAGCTGTTTTTT CASQGATGELFF
NA NA TRBJ1-1 TRBV12-3/TRBV12-4 TGTGCCAGCAGTGGGGACACCACTGAAGCTTTCTTT CASSGDTTEAFF
NA TRBD1 TRBJ1-2 TRBV29-1 TGCAGCGGTTCGACAGGGTCCAACTATGGCTACACCTTC CSGSTGSNYGYTF
NA NA TRBJ2-3 TRBV7-2 TGTGCCAGCAGCATTTATACAGATACGCAGTATTTT CASSIYTDTQYF
NA TRBD1 TRBJ2-2 TRBV19 TGTGCCAGTAGATCGGGACAGGGGGTTCGAACCGGGGAGCTGTTTTTT CASRSGQGVRTGELFF
NA TRBD1 TRBJ2-3 TRBV24-1 TGTGCCACCAGGGACAGGAGGATCACAGATACGCAGTATTTT CATRDRRITDTQYF
NA NA TRBJ2-3 TRBV23-1 TGCGCCAGCAGTCAGAGTCACCGCAACACGCAGTATTTT CASSQSHRNTQYF
NA TRBD2 TRBJ2-7 TRBV27 TGTGCCAGCAGTTTAGCGGGAGCGACCTACGAGCAGTACTTC CASSLAGATYEQYF
NA TRBD1 TRBJ2-6 TRBV27 TGTGCCAGCAGTTTCGGGACAGGGGCCACTGGGGCCAACGTCCTGACTTTC CASSFGTGATGANVLTF
NA TRBD1 TRBJ1-4 TRBV9 TGTGCCAGCAGCGTAGGTACAGGGGGCGGAAATGAAAAACTGTTTTTT CASSVGTGGGNEKLFF
NA NA TRBJ1-5 TRBV30 TGTGCCTGGAGTGTTTCGGGGGGTGGTCAGCATTTT CAWSVSGGGQHF
NA TRBD2 TRBJ2-1 TRBV30 TGTGCCTGGAGCGCACTAGCGGGAGTCGGTGAGCAGTTCTTC CAWSALAGVGEQFF
NA TRBD1 TRBJ2-7 TRBV29-1 TGCAGCGTTAATACAGGGGTGGCCTACGAGCAGTACTTC CSVNTGVAYEQYF
NA TRBD2 TRBJ2-1 TRBV7-2 TGTGCCAGCAGCTTTGGGGCGTTTATGGGCGGGAGTTTCAATGAGCAGTTCTTC CASSFGAFMGGSFNEQFF
NA NA TRBJ1-3 TRBV4-3 TGCGCCAGCAGCCAAGCCCCCGGGGGGCTTGGAAACACCATATATTTT CASSQAPGGLGNTIYF
NA TRBD1 TRBJ1-1 TRBV30 TGTGCCTGGGACAGGGACCGGAACACTGAAGCTTTCTTT CAWDRDRNTEAFF
NA NA TRBJ1-2 TRBV3-1/TRBV3-2 TGTGCCAGCAGCCAAGACCGTGGGCAGGGAGGGTATGGCTACACCTTC CASSQDRGQGGYGYTF
NA NA TRBJ1-1 TRBV3-1/TRBV3-2 TGTGCCAGCAGCCAAGGACAGGTCTTGAACACTGAAGCTTTCTTT CASSQGQVLNTEAFF
NA NA TRBJ2-1 TRBV27 TGTGCCAGCAGTCCATCCGGTAGGAGCGGAAAACAAAACAATGAGCAGTTCTTC CASSPSGRSGKQNNEQFF
NA NA TRBJ1-4 TRBV5-6 TGTGCCAGCAGCCATTTGGAATCAGACAGACAAAATGAAAAACTGTTTTTT CASSHLESDRQNEKLFF
NA NA TRBJ1-4 TRBV7-9 TGTGCCAGCAGCTCTAGTCCCGTCGGACAGGAAAAACTGTTTTTT CASSSSPVGQEKLFF
NA NA TRBJ2-5 TRBV7-2 TGTGCCAGCAGCTTTTCCGTCCAGGGCATTGAGACCCAGTACTTC CASSFSVQGIETQYF
NA TRBD2 TRBJ2-2 TRBV19 TGTGCCAGTAGTGCTAGCGGGGGGTCCTCTTTAAACACCGGGGAGCTGTTTTTT CASSASGGSSLNTGELFF
NA NA TRBJ1-2 TRBV19 TGTGCCAGTAGCGTCGTGTCAGATTATAACTATGGCTACACCTTC CASSVVSDYNYGYTF
NA TRBD1 TRBJ1-2 TRBV6-4 TGTGCCAGCAGTGACGATACCGGGACAGGGTCTATAATGTGTGGCTACACCTTC CASSDDTGTGSIMCGYTF
NA NA TRBJ1-1 TRBV3-1/TRBV3-2 TGTGCCAGCAGCCATTTTCCGGGACACACGAACACTGAAGCTTTCTTT CASSHFPGHTNTEAFF
NA TRBD2 TRBJ2-2 TRBV24-1 TGTGCCACCAGGGGGAGTCCCGGACTAGCGGGAGGGAACACCGGGGAGCTGTTTTTT CATRGSPGLAGGNTGELFF
NA NA TRBJ2-5 TRBV6-5 TGTGCCAGCAGCCGAGTCATGGGGGCGCGGGAGACCCAGTACTTC CASSRVMGARETQYF
NA TRBD2 TRBJ2-3 TRBV7-9 TGTGCCAGCGTCCTGGCTAGCGGAAGAGATACGCAGTATTTT CASVLASGRDTQYF